What follows is one T cell receptor (beta chain) and its context. Its cognate antigen is unknown. Libraries were prepared by immunoSEQ multiplex PCR; TCRdb keeps only in-frame clonotypes and omits some of them. The table includes around 60,000 clones, more than 70% detected once. Germline trimming cut 6 bases from V and 4 bases from J; bases unmatched to any gene: 2. The CDR3 totals 13 residues. Antigen-specific CD4+ T cells expanded by the ViraFEST assay with viral peptide pools were then sequenced. With around ten days of culture completed, CD4+ T cells were isolated. People in the vaccine group had not been infected with SARS-CoV-2 before, and their nucleocapsid antibodies were negative. Each culture had half its medium swapped for IL-2 medium on days 3 and 7. This specimen comes from a study of vaccination effects on CD4 cells after COVID-19.

The sample here was CD4+ T cells from PBMCs cultured with HCoV-NL63 spike peptides, taken before COVID-19 vaccination. The sequence came from a human donor who received a COVID-19 vaccine. The chain combines TRBV12-3 or TRBV12-4 with TRBJ1-2; TRBD1 aligns across 10 bases. The CDR3 DNA follows: TGTGCCAGCAGGACAGGGGGCTCCTATGGCTACACCTTC. Amino acids: CASRTGGSYGYTF.